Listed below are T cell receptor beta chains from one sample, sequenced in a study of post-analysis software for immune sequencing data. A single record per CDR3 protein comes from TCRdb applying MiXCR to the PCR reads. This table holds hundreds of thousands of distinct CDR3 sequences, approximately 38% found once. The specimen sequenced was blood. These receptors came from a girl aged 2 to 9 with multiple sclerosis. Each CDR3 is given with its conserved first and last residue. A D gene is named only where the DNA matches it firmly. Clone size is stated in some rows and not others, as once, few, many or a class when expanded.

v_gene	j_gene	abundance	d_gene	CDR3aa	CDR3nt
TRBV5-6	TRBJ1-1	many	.	CASSPPGATEAFF	TGTGCCAGCAGCCCCCCGGGGGCGACTGAAGCTTTCTTT
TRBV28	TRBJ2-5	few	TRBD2	CASSLLRTSGRQETQYF	TGTGCCAGCAGTTTATTAAGGACTAGCGGGAGGCAAGAGACCCAGTACTTC
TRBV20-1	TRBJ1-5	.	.	CSARDVAPGGNQPQHF	TGCAGTGCTAGAGATGTGGCACCGGGTGGCAATCAGCCCCAGCATTTT
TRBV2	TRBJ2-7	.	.	CASSELRGHYEQYF	TGTGCCAGCAGTGAATTACGGGGTCACTACGAGCAGTACTTC
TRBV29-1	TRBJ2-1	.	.	CTAGGQGYNEQFF	TGCACCGCGGGAGGACAGGGGTACAATGAGCAGTTCTTC
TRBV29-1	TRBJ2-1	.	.	CSVKFRLSPDNEQFF	TGCAGCGTCAAATTTCGGTTGAGTCCGGACAATGAGCAGTTCTTC
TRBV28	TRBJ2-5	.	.	CASSLARSTQETQYF	TGTGCCAGCAGTTTAGCGCGTAGTACCCAAGAGACCCAGTACTTC
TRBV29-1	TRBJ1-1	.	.	CSVGYMNTEAFF	TGCAGCGTTGGTTACATGAACACTGAAGCTTTCTTT
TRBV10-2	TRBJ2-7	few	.	CASSDPSYEQYF	TGCGCCAGCAGCGATCCGTCCTACGAGCAGTACTTC
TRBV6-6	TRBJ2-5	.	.	CASSYAKEIETQYF	TGTGCCAGCAGTTACGCGAAGGAGATAGAGACCCAGTACTTC
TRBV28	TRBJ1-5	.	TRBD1	CATGQGGGGNQPQHF	TGTGCCACGGGACAGGGGGGTGGCGGCAATCAGCCCCAGCATTTT
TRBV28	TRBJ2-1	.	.	CASSLGARSREEQFF	TGTGCCAGCAGTTTAGGGGCTAGAAGTCGGGAAGAGCAGTTCTTC
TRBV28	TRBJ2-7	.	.	CASSSFQGLRAYEQYF	TGTGCCAGCAGTAGTTTTCAGGGGTTACGCGCCTACGAGCAGTACTTC
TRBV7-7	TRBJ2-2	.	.	CASNPVDFTGELFF	TGTGCCAGCAACCCGGTTGACTTCACCGGGGAGCTGTTTTTT
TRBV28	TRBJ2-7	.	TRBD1	CASSSPGTAAYEQYF	TGTGCCAGCAGTTCCCCCGGGACAGCCGCCTACGAGCAGTACTTC
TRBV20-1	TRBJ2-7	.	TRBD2	CSARLAYSYEQYF	TGCAGTGCTCGACTAGCGTACTCCTACGAGCAGTACTTC
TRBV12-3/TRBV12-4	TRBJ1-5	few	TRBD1	CASSLARGHYNQPQHF	TGTGCCAGCAGTTTAGCCAGGGGGCATTACAATCAGCCCCAGCATTTT
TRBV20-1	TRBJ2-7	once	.	CSAMDILTEQYF	TGCAGTGCGATGGACATTCTCACCGAGCAGTACTTC
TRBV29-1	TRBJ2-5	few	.	CSVVEGIQETQYF	TGCAGCGTTGTCGAGGGAATCCAAGAGACCCAGTACTTC
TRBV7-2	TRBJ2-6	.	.	CASSLAADSGANVLTF	TGTGCCAGCAGCTTAGCGGCAGACTCTGGGGCCAACGTCCTGACTTTC
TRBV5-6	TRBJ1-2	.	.	CAGSFSGQNYGYTF	TGTGCCGGCAGCTTTTCGGGACAAAACTATGGCTACACCTTC
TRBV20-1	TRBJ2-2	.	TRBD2	CSAASGLAGNTGELFF	TGCAGTGCTGCCTCTGGGCTAGCGGGGAACACCGGGGAGCTGTTTTTT
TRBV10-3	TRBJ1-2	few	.	CAISEDEGEVGGYTF	TGTGCCATCAGTGAGGATGAAGGGGAAGTTGGAGGCTACACCTTC
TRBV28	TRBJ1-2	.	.	CASSFADGYTF	TGTGCCAGCAGTTTTGCGGATGGCTACACCTTC
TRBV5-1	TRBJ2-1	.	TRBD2	CASSLGSGAHNEQFF	TGCGCCAGCAGCTTGGGTAGCGGGGCCCACAATGAGCAGTTCTTC
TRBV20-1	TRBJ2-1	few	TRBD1	CSAPTRTGGYNEQFF	TGCAGTGCTCCCACGAGGACAGGGGGCTACAATGAGCAGTTCTTC
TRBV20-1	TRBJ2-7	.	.	CSFGSYEQYF	TGCAGTTTTGGGTCCTACGAGCAGTACTTC
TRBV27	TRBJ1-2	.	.	CASSPRTFYGYTF	TGTGCCAGCAGTCCGCGGACGTTCTATGGTTACACCTTC
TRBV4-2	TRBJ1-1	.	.	CASTLWAGNTEAFF	TGTGCCAGCACCCTATGGGCGGGGAACACTGAAGCTTTCTTT
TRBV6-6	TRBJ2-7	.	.	CASTPSGSYEQYF	TGTGCCAGCACCCCGAGCGGAAGCTACGAGCAGTACTTC
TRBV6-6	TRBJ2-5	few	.	CASSYLFGGWGQETQYF	TGTGCCAGCAGTTACCTGTTTGGGGGTTGGGGGCAAGAGACCCAGTACTTC
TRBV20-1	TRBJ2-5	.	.	CSATGTRETQYF	TGCAGTGCTACAGGAACGAGAGAGACCCAGTACTTC
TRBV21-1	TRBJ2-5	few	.	CASPGKGEAETQYF	TGTGCCAGCCCGGGGAAGGGAGAGGCAGAGACCCAGTACTTC
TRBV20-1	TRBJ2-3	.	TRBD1	CSARSTGKRTDTQYF	TGCAGTGCTAGATCGACAGGGAAACGCACAGATACGCAGTATTTT
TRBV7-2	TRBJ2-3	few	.	CASRAGISGEGDHVTQYF	TGTGCCAGCAGGGCGGGGATAAGCGGAGAGGGAGATCATGTTACGCAGTATTTT
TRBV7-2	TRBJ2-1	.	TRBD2	CASSLVSGTSGYNEQFF	TGTGCCAGCAGCTTAGTCTCCGGGACTAGCGGCTACAATGAGCAGTTCTTC
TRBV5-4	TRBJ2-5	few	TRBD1	CASSLEARGRRETQYF	TGTGCCAGCAGCTTGGAGGCCAGGGGGCGCAGAGAGACCCAGTACTTC
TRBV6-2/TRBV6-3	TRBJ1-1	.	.	CASSYERLYSEAFF	TGTGCCAGCAGTTATGAACGACTTTATTCTGAAGCTTTCTTT
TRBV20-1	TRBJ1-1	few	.	CSARYEADTEAFF	TGCAGTGCTAGATACGAGGCGGACACTGAAGCTTTCTTT
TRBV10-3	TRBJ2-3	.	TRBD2	CAITREPTDTQYF	TGTGCCATCACGCGGGAGCCGACAGATACGCAGTATTTT
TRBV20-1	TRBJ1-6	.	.	CSATQGSKSPLHF	TGCAGTGCTACTCAGGGCTCGAAGTCACCCCTCCACTTT
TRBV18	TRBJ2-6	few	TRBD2	CASSPILAGARGANVLTF	TGTGCCAGCTCACCCATACTAGCGGGAGCACGTGGGGCCAACGTCCTGACTTTC
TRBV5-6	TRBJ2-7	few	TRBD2	CASSLLLATSYEQYF	TGTGCCAGCAGCCTATTACTAGCGACCTCCTACGAGCAGTACTTC
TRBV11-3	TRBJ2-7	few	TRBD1	CASSQRQGYEQYF	TGTGCCAGCAGCCAACGACAGGGCTACGAGCAGTACTTC
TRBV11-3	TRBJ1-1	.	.	CASSSGPLNTEAFF	TGTGCCAGCAGCTCGGGACCCTTGAACACTGAAGCTTTCTTT
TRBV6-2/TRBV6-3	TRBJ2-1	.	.	CASSYPPEEQFF	TGTGCCAGCAGTTACCCCCCGGAGGAGCAGTTCTTC
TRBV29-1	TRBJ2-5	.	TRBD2	CSVVPAGDGETQYF	TGCAGCGTTGTTCCAGCGGGGGACGGGGAGACCCAGTACTTC
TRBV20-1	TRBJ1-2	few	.	CSARDRRRIRKGYTF	TGCAGTGCTAGAGATCGGAGACGGATCCGCAAGGGCTACACCTTC